This TCR beta chain appears in the sequencing data of a study of T-cell memory formation after mild COVID-19. Study details: Largely, TCR clusters stayed within a single donor.

MiXCR, run by TCRdb on the 5' RACE reads, gives a single entry per CDR3 protein. The data contain around 99,000 distinct CDR3 sequences, around 14% of them singletons. Germline CDR1 SEHNR, CDR2 FQNEAQ (reference sequence). This CDR3 spans 13 amino acids. With 5 bases removed from V and 4 bases from J, the gap between germline ends came to 12 bases. This receptor was obtained from a man younger than 30 who had mild COVID-19 (a few samples of this study predate the infection). Cell type and time point are not known. V gene TRBV7-9 combines with J gene TRBJ2-7; perhaps TRBD2 as D (5 bases). The sample comprised PBMCs or a T cell subset sorted from them (not recorded which). The CDR3 protein is CASSPRGSYEQYF. CDR3 nucleotides: TGTGCCAGCAGCCCACGGGGAAGTTACGAGCAGTACTTC.